This TCR beta chain appears in the sequencing data of a study of T cells after yellow fever vaccination. This clonotype was seen a handful of times. The CDR3 is 19 residues long. Trimming took 4 bases from V and 4 from J; bases not matched to a gene: 14. The germline CDR1 and CDR2 sequences are LGHNA and YNFKEQ. MiXCR, run by TCRdb on the 5' RACE reads, gives a single entry per CDR3 protein. The sample has roughly 160,000 distinct CDR3 sequences, around 7.2% seen once; the top ten hold over 2%. Sample: CD4+ T cells sorted from PBMCs, taken 5 days after the first yellow fever vaccination. The sequence came from a man in his late teens or twenties who received the YFV17D yellow fever vaccine. V gene TRBV4-2 combines with J gene TRBJ2-6; TRBD1 aligns across 9 bases. The CDR3 sequence is CASSPTLGTGLPGANVLTF. CDR3 in DNA: TGTGCCAGCAGCCCAACCCTCGGGACAGGGTTACCCGGGGCCAACGTCCTGACTTTC.